This is a list of T cell receptor beta chains from one sample in a study of blood T cell repertoires in COVID-19. Clones were sequenced by immunoSEQ multiplex PCR, and TCRdb holds only the in-frame ones, with some missing. The sample consists of roughly 80,000 clones, 88% of them appearing once. Sequenced material: peripheral blood. Receptor source: a human donor in a cohort sampled during active COVID-19. The CDR3 runs from the conserved cysteine through the conserved F or W. The D gene is left open where the match is weak. The size field is filled for only some rows; it gives once, few, many or a size class.

j_call | d_call | v_call | clone_size | cdr3_aa | cdr3_nt
TRBJ2-3 | TRBD2 | TRBV27 | . | CASSSGTSALTDTQYF | TGTGCCAGCAGTTCGGGGACTAGCGCCCTCACAGATACGCAGTATTTT
TRBJ2-2 | . | TRBV18 | . | CASSPPMSANTGELFF | TGTGCCAGCTCACCACCGATGAGCGCGAACACCGGGGAGCTGTTTTTT
TRBJ1-1 | . | TRBV6-1 | . | CASSERGGTEAFF | TGTGCCAGCAGTGAACGGGGAGGGACTGAAGCTTTCTTT
TRBJ1-3 | . | TRBV27 | . | CASSLRSGENTIYF | TGTGCCAGCAGTTTAAGATCTGGAGAGAACACCATATATTTT
TRBJ1-1 | TRBD1 | TRBV9 | . | CASSVQGQGEAFF | TGTGCCAGCAGCGTACAGGGACAGGGGGAAGCTTTCTTT
TRBJ1-2 | TRBD1 | TRBV5-4 | . | CASSLGPGQRYGYTF | TGTGCCAGCAGCTTGGGTCCGGGACAGAGGTATGGCTACACCTTC
TRBJ2-5 | TRBD2 | TRBV7-6 | . | CATARPPSGQETQYF | TGTGCCACCGCCCGCCCGCCTAGCGGGCAAGAGACCCAGTACTTC
TRBJ1-4 | . | TRBV5-1 | . | CASSQPRDGQRGEKLFF | TGCGCCAGCAGCCAACCCAGGGACGGCCAAAGGGGGGAAAAACTGTTTTTT
TRBJ1-6 | . | TRBV7-9 | few | CASSLASGGSYSPLHF | TGTGCCAGCAGCTTAGCGTCGGGGGGCAGTTATTCACCCCTCCACTTT
TRBJ2-3 | . | TRBV4-2 | . | CASSQEGYTEGDTQYF | TGTGCCAGCAGCCAAGAGGGGTATACGGAGGGAGATACGCAGTATTTT
TRBJ2-3 | TRBD1 | TRBV6-5 | . | CATSGDRGFLDTQYF | TGTGCCACCTCAGGGGACAGGGGTTTTTTAGATACGCAGTATTTT
TRBJ1-1 | . | TRBV19 | . | CASSTFKAELNTEAFF | TGTGCCAGTAGTACCTTTAAGGCGGAGTTGAACACTGAAGCTTTCTTT
TRBJ2-5 | . | TRBV18 | . | CASSPLARQETQYF | TGTGCCAGCTCACCCTTGGCACGCCAAGAGACCCAGTACTTC
TRBJ1-3 | . | TRBV5-6 | . | CASSSTGSGNTIYF | TGTGCCAGCAGCTCAACAGGCTCTGGAAACACCATATATTTT
TRBJ1-2 | TRBD1 | TRBV6-5 | . | CASSRGQRVNYGYTF | TGTGCCAGCAGTAGGGGACAGAGAGTTAACTATGGCTACACCTTC
TRBJ1-2 | TRBD1 | TRBV5-1 | . | CASSLYPGDSRPNYGYTF | TGCGCCAGCAGCTTGTACCCGGGGGACAGCCGACCCAACTATGGCTACACCTTC
TRBJ2-1 | TRBD2 | TRBV5-1 | . | CASSRLGGSSYNEQFF | TGCGCCAGCAGCCGCCTGGGGGGGAGCTCCTACAATGAGCAGTTCTTC
TRBJ1-2 | . | TRBV5-1 | . | CASSPDTYGYTF | TGCGCCAGCAGCCCTGACACCTATGGCTACACCTTC
TRBJ1-1 | TRBD1 | TRBV10-3 | . | CAISGTGGSGAEAFF | TGTGCCATCAGTGGAACAGGGGGCTCGGGGGCTGAAGCTTTCTTT
TRBJ1-2 | TRBD1 | TRBV18 | . | CASSPPGTGSNYGYTF | TGTGCCAGCTCACCACCCGGGACAGGTTCTAACTATGGCTACACCTTC
TRBJ1-6 | TRBD1 | TRBV4-2 | . | CASSQTDRNSPLHF | TGTGCCAGCAGCCAAACGGACAGGAATTCACCCCTCCACTTT
TRBJ2-3 | TRBD2 | TRBV19 | . | CASSMRLAGGEDTQYF | TGTGCCAGTAGTATGCGACTAGCGGGGGGGGAAGATACGCAGTATTTT
TRBJ2-5 | TRBD2 | TRBV2 | . | CASSTTTSLAGGFGSQYF | TGTGCCAGCAGCACTACCACTTCTTTAGCGGGCGGGTTTGGGTCCCAGTACTTC
TRBJ1-3 | . | TRBV30 | . | CAWSVDNLRGNTIYF | TGTGCCTGGAGTGTCGACAACCTGAGAGGAAACACCATATATTTT
TRBJ1-2 | TRBD1 | TRBV19 | once | CASSIQGRGPGYTF | TGTGCCAGTAGTATTCAGGGCAGGGGGCCCGGCTACACCTTC
TRBJ2-5 | TRBD1 | TRBV19 | . | CASSRDRGQETQYF | TGTGCCAGTAGTAGGGACAGGGGTCAAGAGACCCAGTACTTC
TRBJ2-1 | . | TRBV15 | . | CATSRDRGTYNEQFF | TGTGCCACCAGCAGAGATCGGGGGACTTACAATGAGCAGTTCTTC
TRBJ2-2 | TRBD2 | TRBV29-1 | . | CSVTSGGATGELFF | TGCAGCGTCACTAGCGGGGGAGCCACCGGGGAGCTGTTTTTT
TRBJ2-3 | . | TRBV24-1 | . | CATSDYTDTQYF | TGTGCCACCAGTGACTACACAGATACGCAGTATTTT
TRBJ1-1 | . | TRBV4-1 | . | CASSQAIQLNTEAFF | TGCGCCAGCAGCCAAGCGATACAGCTGAACACTGAAGCTTTCTTT
TRBJ2-6 | TRBD1 | TRBV28 | . | CASSLNTGGKAWANVLTF | TGTGCCAGCAGTTTAAATACAGGGGGGAAGGCTTGGGCCAACGTCCTGACTTTC
TRBJ2-1 | TRBD1 | TRBV5-4 | . | CASSLEGAYDEQFF | TGTGCCAGCAGCTTGGAGGGGGCTTACGATGAGCAGTTCTTC
TRBJ2-1 | TRBD2 | TRBV7-6 | . | CASSLTGGATYNEQFF | TGTGCCAGCAGCTTAACCGGGGGGGCCACCTACAATGAGCAGTTCTTC
TRBJ2-2 | . | TRBV23-1 | . | CASSLSVARQNTGELFF | TGCGCCAGCAGTCTTTCTGTGGCGCGGCAGAACACCGGGGAGCTGTTTTTT
TRBJ2-3 | TRBD1 | TRBV5-1 | . | CASSFDRGQGDTQYF | TGCGCCAGCAGCTTCGACAGGGGGCAAGGGGATACGCAGTATTTT
TRBJ2-6 | TRBD1 | TRBV11-2 | . | CASSSRQGSSGANVLTF | TGTGCCAGCAGCTCCCGACAGGGAAGCTCTGGGGCCAACGTCCTGACTTTC
TRBJ2-6 | TRBD1 | TRBV11-2 | . | CASSSTGGAGANVLTF | TGTGCCAGCAGCTCAACAGGGGGCGCTGGGGCCAACGTCCTGACTTTC
TRBJ2-7 | TRBD2 | TRBV2 | . | CASSEGTSGLISYEQYF | TGTGCCAGCAGCGAAGGGACTAGCGGGCTTATTTCCTACGAGCAGTACTTC
TRBJ1-2 | . | TRBV19 | . | CASSGGFGQNYGYTF | TGTGCCAGTAGTGGGGGGTTTGGGCAGAACTATGGCTACACCTTC
TRBJ1-1 | TRBD1 | TRBV7-2 | . | CASSLDPRTGKAEAFF | TGTGCCAGCAGCTTAGACCCCCGGACAGGGAAGGCTGAAGCTTTCTTT
TRBJ2-7 | TRBD2 | TRBV7-3 | . | CASSSSGTRISEQYF | TGTGCCAGCAGCTCGTCCGGGACTAGAATAAGCGAGCAGTACTTC
TRBJ2-1 | . | TRBV7-9 | . | CASNPGPRPYNEQFF | TGTGCCAGCAATCCGGGTCCTCGCCCCTACAATGAGCAGTTCTTC
TRBJ1-6 | . | TRBV2 | . | CASSEGPPSSYNSPLHF | TGTGCCAGCAGTGAAGGGCCCCCTAGCTCCTATAATTCACCCCTCCACTTT
TRBJ2-7 | . | TRBV11-2 | . | CASSKTQGGKLEEQYF | TGTGCCAGCAGCAAAACTCAGGGTGGTAAATTGGAAGAGCAGTACTTC
TRBJ1-5 | . | TRBV5-6 | few | CASSLRSASQPQHF | TGTGCCAGCAGCTTGCGGTCTGCATCTCAGCCCCAGCATTTT
TRBJ1-1 | . | TRBV18 | . | CASSPNGGKANTEAFF | TGTGCCAGCTCGCCCAACGGCGGGAAAGCGAACACTGAAGCTTTCTTT
TRBJ1-2 | TRBD1 | TRBV7-2 | . | CASSLSRSGGSYGYTF | TGTGCCAGCAGCTTATCACGGTCAGGGGGCTCCTATGGCTACACCTTC
TRBJ1-2 | TRBD1 | TRBV4-1 | . | CASSQAPDRNYGYTF | TGCGCCAGCAGCCAAGCTCCGGACAGGAACTATGGCTACACCTTC
TRBJ2-5 | . | TRBV5-1 | . | CASSFSGNGPEETQYF | TGCGCCAGCAGCTTTAGCGGAAATGGACCAGAAGAGACCCAGTACTTC
TRBJ1-1 | . | TRBV5-1 | . | CASRRDWGNTEAFF | TGCGCCAGCAGACGGGATTGGGGGAACACTGAAGCTTTCTTT
TRBJ2-7 | TRBD1 | TRBV11-3 | once | CASSLRTGDSYEQYF | TGTGCCAGCAGCCTCAGGACAGGGGACTCCTACGAGCAGTACTTC
TRBJ2-5 | TRBD2 | TRBV19 | . | CASSIGLAGLTQETQYF | TGTGCCAGTAGTATAGGACTAGCGGGACTAACCCAAGAGACCCAGTACTTC
TRBJ1-5 | . | TRBV4-1 | once | CASSQDEAQISNQPQHF | TGCGCCAGCAGCCAAGATGAAGCCCAAATTAGCAATCAGCCCCAGCATTTT
TRBJ1-1 | . | TRBV6-5 | . | CASSVHLMNTEAFF | TGTGCCAGCAGCGTACACCTGATGAACACTGAAGCTTTCTTT
TRBJ2-3 | TRBD2 | TRBV5-1 | . | CASSFRLAGESTDTQYF | TGCGCCAGCAGCTTCAGACTAGCGGGAGAGAGCACAGATACGCAGTATTTT
TRBJ2-7 | TRBD1 | TRBV4-1 | . | CASSQVFGQGASYEQYF | TGCGCCAGCAGCCAAGTTTTTGGACAGGGGGCCTCCTACGAGCAGTACTTC
TRBJ1-2 | . | TRBV20-1 | . | CSARDRQNYGYTF | TGCAGTGCTCGTGACAGGCAGAACTATGGCTACACCTTC
TRBJ1-1 | . | TRBV10-3 | . | CAISDFEDYMNTEAFF | TGTGCCATCAGTGACTTTGAGGACTACATGAACACTGAAGCTTTCTTT